This T cell receptor (beta chain) came from a study of technical replicates of blood from several donors. Germline CDR1 reads SNHLY; CDR2 reads FYNNEI. The V segment lost 4 bases and the J segment 7 bases; nucleotides outside the gene matches: 9. This CDR3 spans 14 amino acids. This clone was counted between two and nine times. Libraries were prepared by immunoSEQ multiplex PCR; TCRdb keeps only in-frame clonotypes and omits some of them. The table records tens of thousands of clones, more than 85% of them present only once. The source is a human donor in good health. Input material: T cells isolated from PBMCs. This chain links TRBV2 with TRBJ2-7, with TRBD1 identical over 8 bases. The CDR3 region has the DNA TGTGCCAGCAGTGCGCAGGGGGCTTTGGGTGAGCAGTACTTC. Protein sequence: CASSAQGALGEQYF. Variable domain in full (rest from reference TRBV2 and TRBJ2-7): EPEVTQTPSHQVTQMGQEVILRCVPISNHLYFYWYRQILGQKVEFLVSFYNNEISEKSEIFDDQFSVERPDGSNFTLKIRSTKLEDSAMYFCASSAQGALGEQYFGPGTRLTVT.